Below are 18 T cell receptor beta chains sequenced from a single sample in a study of cytomegalovirus exposure and HLA in healthy donors. With 60 Vbeta and 13 Jbeta primers, the PCR was carried out. Assay: immunoSEQ multiplex PCR; the TCRdb copy retains only in-frame clones and omits some. Of 180,000 or so clones listed, around 76% are singletons. Sequencing was performed on PBMCs. The source is a woman in her 30s in good health and CMV-seropositive.

The chain links TRBV28 to TRBJ1-1; 8 bases agree with TRBD1. The CDR3 consists of 14 residues. V lost 5 bases, J lost 4 bases, and 6 bases stayed unmatched. The V gene's germline CDR1 is MDHEN and CDR2 SYDVKM. The CDR3 region has the DNA TGTGCCAGCAGTACGTGGACAGGGTTCACTGAAGCTTTCTTT. Residues: CASSTWTGFTEAFF.

This clone was recorded a few times. V and J are TRBV7-9 and TRBJ2-2; D is uncertain. CDR3 length: 15 amino acids. CDR1 and CDR2 from the germline V gene are SEHNR and FQNEAQ (reference sequence). Trimming pared 4 bases from V and 1 base from J, leaving 10 bases between. CDR3: CASSSVLENTGELFF. The CDR3 DNA sequence: TGTGCCAGCAGCTCGGTCCTTGAGAACACCGGGGAGCTGTTTTTT.

This chain connects TRBV25-1 to TRBJ1-1; D not certain. This CDR3 has 14 amino acids. Trimming removed 3 bases from V and 6 bases from J, with 14 bases in between. The V gene's germline CDR1 is MGHDK and CDR2 SYGVNS. The CDR3: CASSETRVFAEAFF. As DNA, the CDR3 is TGTGCCAGCAGTGAGACCCGGGTGTTTGCTGAAGCTTTCTTT.

The V and J genes are TRBV6-6 and TRBJ1-2; 11 bases map to TRBD1. This CDR3 is 14 amino acids long. Germline V lookup: CDR1 MNHNY, CDR2 SVGAGI (reference sequence). V lost 7 bases to trimming and J lost 8 bases; unmatched junction nucleotides: 9. The CDR3 sequence is CASNPGQGAGGYTF. The CDR3 bases are TGTGCCAGCAACCCAGGACAGGGGGCGGGAGGCTACACCTTC.

This clone was observed a few times. This chain joins TRBV4-2 and TRBJ1-3; D is uncertain. CDR1 is LGHNA, CDR2 YNFKEQ, per germline. The CDR3 length is 17 residues. Trimming stripped 0 bases from V and 0 bases from J, with 12 bases between. DNA of the CDR3: TGTGCCAGCAGCCAAGATCTTCGGGAGTTCTCTGGAAACACCATATATTTT. Its translation is CASSQDLREFSGNTIYF.

This CDR3 reads CASSYLMTGVGTEAFF. In DNA, the CDR3 is TGTGCCAGCAGTTACTTGATGACAGGGGTGGGTACTGAAGCTTTCTTT. This chain links TRBV6-5 with TRBJ1-1; 8 nucleotides match TRBD1. Germline V gives CDR1 MNHEY, CDR2 SVGAGI. CDR3 length: 16 residues. The junction had 9 bases not matched to a gene; V was cut back by 1 base and J by 5 bases.

The chain employs TRBV9 and TRBJ2-1; TRBD2 aligns across 9 bases. The V and J ends lost 6 bases and 9 bases, in that order; junction bases with no gene match: 10. CDR1 is SGDLS, CDR2 YYNGEE, per germline. The CDR3 is 14 residues long. The CDR3 DNA reads TGTGCCAGCACGAAGACTAGCGGCAACGGTGAGCAGTTCTTC. Protein: CASTKTSGNGEQFF.

This clone was detected only a few times. The chain has TRBV9 and TRBJ1-1; 7 bases fit TRBD1. This CDR3 contains 15 residues. After removal of 0 bases from V and 3 bases from J, the junction contained 5 bases not matched to a gene. Germline V gives CDR1 SGDLS, CDR2 YYNGEE. CDR3 DNA: TGTGCCAGCAGCGTAGGAGACAGGGCGTACACTGAAGCTTTCTTT. Translated, it gives CASSVGDRAYTEAFF.

The chain uses TRBV6-1 and TRBJ2-7; 7 nucleotides line up with TRBD1. The V and J ends lost 9 bases and 2 bases, in that order; junction bases with no gene match: 7. The CDR3 totals 13 residues. CDR1 and CDR2 (germline): MNHNS, SASEGT. Here the CDR3 reads CASKTGLPYEQYF. The CDR3 nucleotides are TGTGCCAGTAAGACAGGGCTGCCCTACGAGCAGTACTTC.

This chain uses TRBV5-4 with TRBJ1-3; 7 positions match TRBD1. The CDR3 has 17 amino acids. Germline V gene lookup returns CDR1 SGHNT and CDR2 YYREEE (reference sequence). Unmatched junction bases numbered 9, after V lost 3 bases and J lost 0 bases. CDR3 amino acids: CASSSPGQSNSGNTIYF. For the CDR3, the DNA is TGTGCCAGCAGCTCACCGGGACAGTCGAACTCTGGAAACACCATATATTTT. Full variable domain (rest looked up from reference TRBV5-4 and TRBJ1-3): ETGVTQSPTHLIKTRGQQVTLRCSSQSGHNTVSWYQQALGQGPQFIFQYYREEENGRGNFPPRFSGLQFPNYSSELNVNALELDDSALYLCASSSPGQSNSGNTIYFGEGSWLTVV.

The table lists this clone with a count of one. The chain has TRBV7-2 and TRBJ2-3; 8 nucleotides agree with TRBD2. Trimming removed 4 bases from V and 3 bases from J; junction bases left unmatched: 9. From germline, CDR1 is SGHTA and CDR2 FQGNSA. The CDR3 is 16 residues long. In nucleotides, the CDR3 is TGTGCCAGCAGCTCCCTTGCGGGGGGTGTGACAGATACGCAGTATTTT. Residues: CASSSLAGGVTDTQYF.

V gene TRBV11-2 combines with J gene TRBJ2-5; TRBD2 agrees at 9 bases. V shed 5 bases and J 4 bases; nucleotides not matched to a gene: 2. The CDR3 extends over 13 amino acids. The germline V gene has CDR1 SGHAT and CDR2 FQNNGV. The CDR3: CASSAGGGETQYF. The CDR3 nucleotides read TGTGCCAGCAGCGCGGGGGGGGGAGAGACCCAGTACTTC.

This chain links TRBV7-8 with TRBJ1-5; 9 nucleotides match TRBD1. Looked up from germline, CDR1 is SGHVS and CDR2 is FQNEAQ. This CDR3 region has 14 residues. The V segment lost 3 bases and the J segment 7 bases; nucleotides outside the gene matches: 4. CDR3 loop: CASSFRQGGQPQHF. The CDR3 nucleotides read TGTGCCAGCAGCTTTCGACAGGGGGGCCAGCCCCAGCATTTT.

This chain links TRBV5-1 with TRBJ1-5, with D possibly being TRBD1 (5 bases). This CDR3 is 15 amino acids long. Per germline, CDR1 SGHRS and CDR2 YFSETQ. V gave up 0 bases and J gave up 5 bases, with 12 bases separating them. The CDR3 loop is CASSLDTGYDQPQHF. The CDR3 DNA is TGCGCCAGCAGCTTGGACACAGGTTATGATCAGCCCCAGCATTTT.

This clone was seen a single time. The chain is built from TRBV7-2 and TRBJ2-4; 11 positions agree with TRBD2. Germline V gene sequence: CDR1 SGHTA, CDR2 FQGNSA. The V segment lost 7 bases and the J segment 16 bases; nucleotides outside the gene matches: 18. The CDR3 covers 15 residues. Written as DNA, the CDR3 is TGTGCCAGCACTTCCCCCGCTCTAGCGGGGGGCCTTTTTTACTTC. This sequence encodes CASTSPALAGGLFYF. The variable domain in full, completed from reference TRBV7-2 and TRBJ2-4, reads GAGVSQSPSNKVTEKGKDVELRCDPISGHTALYWYRQSLGQGLEFLIYFQGNSAPDKSGLPSDRFSAERTGGSVSTLTIQRTQQEDSAVYLCASTSPALAGGLFYFGAGTRLSVL.

This clone was counted once. At one boundary the junction diverges from the germline segment, which might be a read error. The DNA of the CDR3 is TGCGCCAGCAGCCAAGCCAGGGGCCCCTACAAGCAGTACTTC. Translating gives CASSQARGPYKQYF. This sequence joins TRBV4-3 and TRBJ2-7, with D possibly being TRBD1 (6 bases). From germline, CDR1 is LGHNA and CDR2 YSLEER. The CDR3 contains 14 residues.

The chain has TRBV6-1 and TRBJ1-1; a possible D gene is TRBD1 (6 bases). The CDR3 loop spans 13 amino acids. CDR1 MNHNS and CDR2 SASEGT come from the germline V gene. With 9 bases removed from V and 7 bases from J, the gap between germline ends came to 18 bases. The DNA for the CDR3 is TGTGCCAGTGGTGCAGGGGCTAGGCGTGAAGCTTTCTTT. It yields the protein CASGAGARREAFF.

The chain has TRBV6-5 and TRBJ1-2; 11 positions agree with TRBD1. The CDR3 sequence is 15 residues long. Trimming at V came to 5 bases and at J to 4 bases, leaving 6 bases not matched to a gene. Germline lookup yields CDR1 MNHEY and CDR2 SVGAGI. CDR3 bases: TGTGCCAGCAGTACTGGGGGACAGGGGGGCTATGGCTACACCTTC. As protein: CASSTGGQGGYGYTF.